This is a list of T cell receptor beta chains from one sample in a study of blood T cell repertoires in COVID-19. Clones were sequenced by immunoSEQ multiplex PCR, and TCRdb holds only the in-frame ones, with some missing. This sample has 100,000 to 120,000 clones, with roughly 80% found just once. Sequenced input: peripheral blood. The receptors stem from a man aged 45-60 years with acute or convalescent COVID-19. Both conserved end residues are part of each CDR3. The order of the fields is D gene, V gene, J gene, clone size, CDR3 DNA, CDR3 protein. A D gene is named only where the DNA matches it firmly. Size tells how often a clone was seen (once, few, many) or the class of an expanded clone, and some rows leave it out.

-	TRBV6-4	TRBJ1-5	-	TGTGCCAGCAGTGACCCGAAGGGGGAGGGGTATAGCAATCAGCCCCAGCATTTT	CASSDPKGEGYSNQPQHF
TRBD1	TRBV6-5	TRBJ1-2	-	TGTGCCAGCAGTCGGGACAGGGGGCATAACTATGGCTACACCTTC	CASSRDRGHNYGYTF
TRBD1	TRBV2	TRBJ1-5	-	TGTGCCAGCAGGCGGACAGGGGAACAGCCCCAGCATTTT	CASRRTGEQPQHF
-	TRBV7-3	TRBJ1-2	-	TGTGCCAGCAGCTTAACTTCGGACAGAGTTTATGGCTACACCTTC	CASSLTSDRVYGYTF
-	TRBV2	TRBJ1-2	-	TGTGCCAGCAGTGAGCGGGCAGGGGTCAAAGTTGGGGACAAAGGTGGCTACACCTTC	CASSERAGVKVGDKGGYTF
TRBD1	TRBV6-5	TRBJ1-2	-	TGTGCCAGCAGATTAGGACAGGGGGCACGTGGCTACACCTTC	CASRLGQGARGYTF
-	TRBV9	TRBJ2-7	-	TGTGCCAGCAGCGTGGACGGGACAAGCCCCGAGCAGTACTTC	CASSVDGTSPEQYF
-	TRBV12-3/TRBV12-4	TRBJ1-1	-	TGTGCCAGCCGGCGGGACACTGAAGCTTTCTTT	CASRRDTEAFF
-	TRBV7-2	TRBJ2-5	-	TGTGCCAGCAGCCAAGACTCGGGGAGGTTTGGTTCCCAGTACTTC	CASSQDSGRFGSQYF
-	TRBV7-9	TRBJ2-2	-	TGTGCCAGCAGCTTAGCCTTGACCGGGGAGCTGTTTTTT	CASSLALTGELFF
TRBD1	TRBV27	TRBJ1-5	-	TGTGCCAGCAGGATACAGGGGTTTAGCAATCAGCCCCAGCATTTT	CASRIQGFSNQPQHF
-	TRBV6-6	TRBJ1-2	-	TGTGCCAGCATGGTGCGGTCCGGTAACTATGGCTACACCTTC	CASMVRSGNYGYTF
TRBD1	TRBV5-1	TRBJ1-3	-	TGCGCCAGCAGCTTAGACAGGGGCCGAAACACCATATATTTT	CASSLDRGRNTIYF
TRBD1	TRBV11-3	TRBJ2-3	-	TGTGCCAGCAGCCCCGGACAGGGGGTCACAGATACGCAGTATTTT	CASSPGQGVTDTQYF
-	TRBV11-2	TRBJ1-6	-	TGTGCCAGCAACGGGGGTCCTAATTCACCCCTCCACTTT	CASNGGPNSPLHF
TRBD1	TRBV19	TRBJ1-2	-	TGTGCCAGTACCTTACAGGGGGGCTATGGCTACACCTTC	CASTLQGGYGYTF
TRBD1	TRBV10-3	TRBJ1-1	few	TGTGCCATCAGATCGACAGGGGAAGCATCCACTGAAGCTTTCTTT	CAIRSTGEASTEAFF
-	TRBV6-1	TRBJ1-6	-	TGTGCCAGCAGTGAAGATACGAGCTCCTATAATTCACCCCTCCACTTT	CASSEDTSSYNSPLHF
-	TRBV6-1	TRBJ1-5	-	TGTGCCAGCAGTGAACAGGGGAGCAATCAGCCCCAGCATTTT	CASSEQGSNQPQHF
-	TRBV18	TRBJ1-2	few	TGTGCCAGCTCCCCGTCCGGGGAGGCCTATGGCTACACCTTC	CASSPSGEAYGYTF
TRBD1	TRBV30	TRBJ1-2	-	TGTGCCTGGGCCCGGGACAGGGACTATGGCTACACCTTC	CAWARDRDYGYTF
-	TRBV20-1	TRBJ1-5	-	TGCAGTGCTAGTCGACACACAACCTCTAGCAATCAGCCCCAGCATTTT	CSASRHTTSSNQPQHF
-	TRBV15	TRBJ2-7	-	TGTGCCACCAGGGCCCCCAGGGCCCCCTACGAGCAGTACTTC	CATRAPRAPYEQYF
-	TRBV30	TRBJ1-2	-	TGTGCCTGGAGTGTCGGGTTGCAGACAGCCTATGGCTACACCTTC	CAWSVGLQTAYGYTF
-	TRBV9	TRBJ1-1	-	TGTGCCAGCAGCGTATTAAGGGGGACCACTGAAGCTTTCTTT	CASSVLRGTTEAFF
TRBD1	TRBV24-1	TRBJ1-3	-	TGTGCCACCAGTGATCCAAGGGGGCCTGGAAACACCATATATTTT	CATSDPRGPGNTIYF
-	TRBV5-4	TRBJ1-3	once	TGTGCCAGCAGCTTGGGGTCAGGCTCTGGAAACACCATATATTTT	CASSLGSGSGNTIYF
TRBD1	TRBV5-5	TRBJ2-7	-	TGTGCCAGCAGTTTTGGGGACAGCCCCTACGAGCAGTACTTC	CASSFGDSPYEQYF
-	TRBV6-2/TRBV6-3	TRBJ2-7	-	TGTGCCAGCAGTTACCGCGACTCAACGAGCTCCTACGAGCAGTACTTC	CASSYRDSTSSYEQYF
-	TRBV5-4	TRBJ1-2	-	TGTGCCAGCAGCTCGACGGGAGGGAACTATGGCTACACCTTC	CASSSTGGNYGYTF
-	TRBV5-1	TRBJ1-2	-	TGCGCCAGCAGCTTGGAGGCAGCGCCGGACTATGGCTACACCTTC	CASSLEAAPDYGYTF
-	TRBV3-1/TRBV3-2	TRBJ1-2	-	TGTGCCAGCAGCCCGGCTTTGGGGGCAACGGACTATGGCTACACCTTC	CASSPALGATDYGYTF
-	TRBV12-3/TRBV12-4	TRBJ2-7	-	TGTGCCAGTAGTAACAGATACGAGCAGTACTTC	CASSNRYEQYF
-	TRBV2	TRBJ1-5	few	TGTGCCAGCAGTGCAGGGTCTAGCAATCAGCCCCAGCATTTT	CASSAGSSNQPQHF